A selection of T cell receptor beta chains follows, all from one sample in a study of identifying expanded T cells in peripheral blood. The assay was immunoSEQ multiplex PCR, and TCRdb's table has in-frame clones only and misses some. The sample lists approximately 110,000 clones; around nine tenths were seen once. The sequencing sample was made of blood. Receptors originate from a person aged 18 to 75 in good health. Each CDR3 is given without its conserved first and last residue.

TRBJ1-2	TRBV6-5	ASSYAGGFGYT
TRBJ2-3	TRBV7-6	ASSLGRASDTQY
TRBJ2-2	TRBV5-1	ASSLSGGAVPGELF
TRBJ1-2	TRBV4-3	ASSPRDANNYGYT
TRBJ2-1	TRBV29-1	SVGSGVEYNEQF
TRBJ2-2	TRBV30	AWTLISDTGELF
TRBJ2-2	TRBV11-2	ASSLSPENTGELF
TRBJ1-5	TRBV10-2	ASSITNNQPQH
TRBJ1-2	TRBV18	ASSPISGRQGYGYT
TRBJ2-6	TRBV7-2	ASSPPGGANVLT
TRBJ2-7	TRBV10-3	AISEGGGLPYEQY
TRBJ1-1	TRBV7-2	ASSLAPQGGMNTEAF
TRBJ1-6	TRBV6-5	ASSYSKDRGASPLH
TRBJ2-3	TRBV7-9	ASSSWEEQY
TRBJ2-4	TRBV13	ASSLGVAGGLAKNIQY
TRBJ1-5	TRBV6-5	ASSPITGLNQPQH
TRBJ1-1	TRBV6-5	ASSSGGLAEAF
TRBJ2-1	TRBV7-2	ASSQTRNEQF
TRBJ2-5	TRBV7-6	ASSSSGETQY
TRBJ1-5	TRBV4-3	ASSQVLRENQPQH
TRBJ2-2	TRBV19	ASSIVQNTGELF
TRBJ1-2	TRBV9	ASSVGAGSIYGYT
TRBJ2-5	TRBV7-9	ASSFGQGMETQY
TRBJ1-3	TRBV4-1	ASRPTGFSGNTIY
TRBJ2-7	TRBV10-3	AISERGQGLDEQY
TRBJ2-7	TRBV7-9	ASSFLDSLPYEQY
TRBJ1-1	TRBV7-2	ASSPGTGGAFTEAF
TRBJ1-5	TRBV5-3	ARSRDRGDQPQH
TRBJ2-5	TRBV28	ASRKPGQGMQETQY
TRBJ2-7	TRBV6-5	ASSRGQAAYEQY
TRBJ1-6	TRBV6-1	ASSEFEASSSYNSPLH
TRBJ1-2	TRBV27	ASSPNGQIYGYT
TRBJ2-2	TRBV10-2	ASNPTGGTGELF
TRBJ1-1	TRBV10-3	AIKGTELTEAF
TRBJ2-5	TRBV7-2	ASSFARDPQGQY
TRBJ1-5	TRBV7-2	ASSVTGGSNQPQH
TRBJ1-6	TRBV6-1	ASSEMAPLH
TRBJ1-2	TRBV10-3	AISESRQAGGYT
TRBJ2-3	TRBV2	ASSGQGFGTDTQY
TRBJ1-5	TRBV5-6	ASSLGDRGWNQPQH
TRBJ2-3	TRBV7-6	ASSWRLASTDTQY
TRBJ2-7	TRBV28	ASSLAGTGDEQY
TRBJ1-4	TRBV10-2	ASSESWVSVGKLF
TRBJ1-2	TRBV4-1	ASSQEWLLGGYT
TRBJ1-2	TRBV11-2	ASSPVAGPYGYT
TRBJ1-5	TRBV7-2	ASSLSGQGANQPQH
TRBJ1-6	TRBV2	ASSTQGWGSPLH
TRBJ1-1	TRBV5-1	ASSLSPGVNTEAF
TRBJ2-3	TRBV9	ASSVWGVSTDTQY
TRBJ2-5	TRBV9	ASSGYGTSGGGETQY
TRBJ2-3	TRBV10-3	ATDRGGVTDTQY
TRBJ2-2	TRBV14	ASSPAGDPNTGELF
TRBJ2-5	TRBV2	AIQGQETQY
TRBJ2-5	TRBV5-1	ASRPQGALETQY
TRBJ1-2	TRBV28	ASSFIPRGFYT